This is a list of T cell receptor beta chains from one sample in a study of quantifying T cell responses using KT2 cells. Each CDR3 protein gets one entry after TCRdb re-called the UMI-ligation and nested PCR reads with MiXCR. The table has approximately 46,000 distinct CDR3 sequences, 9.5% to 13% seen once. The source material was PBMCs spiked with cells of the T cell clone KT2. The receptors here all came from a human donor. CDR3s include the opening cysteine and the closing phenylalanine or tryptophan.

>11|TRBV7-6|TRBJ2-7
CASADSYEQYF
>12|TRBV20-1|TRBJ2-3
CSAWRAADTQYF
>14|TRBV2|TRBJ2-7
CASSAGQGFGEQYF
>13|TRBV6-2/TRBV6-3|TRBJ1-5
CASSYVADQPQHF
>14|TRBV18|TRBJ2-5
CASSPGLAEETQYF
>15|TRBV2|TRBJ1-3
CASSRQASSGNTIYF
>10|TRBV29-1|TRBJ2-3
CSPHTDTQYF
>14|TRBV29-1|TRBJ1-2
CSVSGQRFTSLYTF
>14|TRBV20-1|TRBJ1-6
CSAPRERSNSPLHF
>15|TRBV7-2|TRBJ2-3
CASSLVPLGADTQYF
>16|TRBV27|TRBJ2-7
CASSFRDRGPFYEQYF
>12|TRBV7-2|TRBJ2-3
CASSTFPDTQYF
>14|TRBV27|TRBJ2-3
CASGPGLAAHTQYF
>17|TRBV27|TRBJ2-7
CASSLGRGLLDGYEQYF
>15|TRBV6-5|TRBJ1-1
CASGPMIGGDTEAFF
>14|TRBV29-1|TRBJ2-5
CSVILAGIQETQYF
>14|TRBV5-6|TRBJ2-7
CASSLGDRDYEQYF
>14|TRBV6-1|TRBJ2-3
CASSDGGTTDTQYF
>13|TRBV20-1|TRBJ1-1
CSARSARDTEAFF
>14|TRBV12-3/TRBV12-4|TRBJ2-1
CASSFEYVGGEQFF
>16|TRBV7-6|TRBJ2-3
CASSLTPPAATDTQYF
>14|TRBV6-1|TRBJ1-2
CASSDLGTDYGYTF
>12|TRBV6-2/TRBV6-3|TRBJ1-6
CASRTGQSPLHF
>15|TRBV3-1|TRBJ1-2
CASSQEAAEYYGYTF
>15|TRBV2|TRBJ2-6
CASSDQGSGANVLTF
>16|TRBV12-3/TRBV12-4|TRBJ2-1
CASPPLAGGKYNEQFF
>14|TRBV12-3/TRBV12-4|TRBJ2-4
CASSPDAWRDIQYF
>12|TRBV19|TRBJ1-2
CASSIWSYGYTF